Each of the 14 T cell receptor beta chains below was sequenced from the same sample in a study of response to subunit inactivated influenza vaccine. A single record per CDR3 protein comes from TCRdb applying MiXCR to the RT-PCR reads. This table holds approximately 500,000 distinct CDR3 sequences, about an eighth found once. The source was PBMCs from blood, collected more than 35 days after vaccination. The receptors originated from a man between 50 and 59 years old who received an inactivated influenza vaccine.

This clonotype has ten or more counts. The chain carries TRBV6-5 and TRBJ2-5; the D is unclear. The germline CDR1 and CDR2 sequences are MNHEY and SVGAGI. Trimming took 7 bases from V and 4 from J, leaving 7 bases between them. CDR3 size: 11 residues. CDR3 DNA sequence: TGTGCCAGCACTGGGTCAGAGACCCAGTACTTC. Protein product: CASTGSETQYF.

This clonotype was counted many times. This sequence joins TRBV9 and TRBJ2-7, with D hard to call. Germline loops: CDR1 SGDLS, CDR2 YYNGEE. There are 14 residues in the CDR3. Trimming stripped 0 bases from V and 6 bases from J, with 13 bases between. The CDR3, as DNA: TGTGCCAGCAGCGTAGGGATGGGGTCGGTCGAGCAGTACTTC. The encoded protein is CASSVGMGSVEQYF. The variable domain in full, completed from reference TRBV9 and TRBJ2-7, reads DSGVTQTPKHLITATGQRVTLRCSPRSGDLSVYWYQQSLDQGLQFLIQYYNGEERAKGNILERFSAQQFPDLHSELNLSSLELGDSALYFCASSVGMGSVEQYFGPGTRLTVT.

This clonotype occurred many times. The chain couples TRBV5-1 to TRBJ2-1; weak D call: TRBD1 (5 bases). The CDR3 contains 14 residues. Germline lookup yields CDR1 SGHRS and CDR2 YFSETQ. V was trimmed by 5 bases and J by 4 bases, leaving 13 bases between them. The CDR3 protein is CASRIDSPYNEQFF. The DNA of the CDR3 is TGCGCCAGCAGGATAGACAGCCCATACAATGAGCAGTTCTTC.

This clonotype was counted only a few times. The chain recombines TRBV20-1 with TRBJ1-2, with 9 bases matching TRBD1. CDR1 DFQATT and CDR2 SNEGSKA come from the germline V gene (reference sequence). The trim removed 3 bases at V and 2 bases at J, leaving 10 bases unmatched. This CDR3 has 16 amino acids. CDR3 sequence reads: CSARGDRGNGNYGYTF. The CDR3 DNA reads TGCAGTGCTAGGGGAGACAGGGGGAATGGAAACTATGGCTACACCTTC.

This chain joins TRBV7-9 and TRBJ2-2; perhaps D is TRBD1 or TRBD2 (5 bases each). Germline V gene sequence: CDR1 SEHNR, CDR2 FQNEAQ (reference sequence). CDR3 length equals 14 residues. Trimming took 5 bases from V and 3 from J, leaving 10 bases between them. DNA of the CDR3: TGTGCCAGCAGCGGGGGTTCGGACACCGGGGAGCTGTTTTTT. Its protein is CASSGGSDTGELFF. The full variable domain, completed using reference TRBV7-9 and TRBJ2-2, is DTGVSQNPRHKITKRGQNVTFRCDPISEHNRLYWYRQTLGQGPEFLTYFQNEAQLEKSRLLSDRFSAERPKGSFSTLEIQRTEQGDSAMYLCASSGGSDTGELFFGEGSRLTVL.

The chain employs TRBV2 and TRBJ2-7; D is unresolved. The germline V gene encodes CDR1 SNHLY and CDR2 FYNNEI. Trimming removed 7 bases at V and 0 bases at J, with 7 bases between. This CDR3 has 12 amino acids. Here the CDR3 reads CASKAISYEQYF. The CDR3 nucleotides are TGTGCCAGCAAAGCCATCTCCTACGAGCAGTACTTC. The full variable domain, its missing parts supplied by reference TRBV2 and TRBJ2-7, is EPEVTQTPSHQVTQMGQEVILRCVPISNHLYFYWYRQILGQKVEFLVSFYNNEISEKSEIFDDQFSVERPDGSNFTLKIRSTKLEDSAMYFCASKAISYEQYFGPGTRLTVT.

V is TRBV24-1 and J is TRBJ2-3; 14 bases line up with TRBD2. Germline V gene lookup returns CDR1 KGHDR and CDR2 SFDVKD. After removal of 0 bases from V and 4 bases from J, the junction contained 2 bases not matched to a gene. This CDR3 is built from 17 residues. CDR3 in amino acids: CATSDLGTSGSSDTQYF. The CDR3 DNA is TGTGCCACCAGTGATTTGGGGACTAGCGGGAGCTCAGATACGCAGTATTTT.

This clonotype came up a few times. The CDR3 loop reads CASSRTSGGVETQYF. In DNA, the CDR3 is TGTGCCAGCAGCCGAACTAGCGGGGGGGTAGAGACCCAGTACTTC. The chain uses TRBV7-2 and TRBJ2-5; 13 bases fit TRBD2. With V trimmed by 5 bases and J by 4 bases, 4 bases remained unmatched. The CDR3 is 15 residues long. Germline CDR1 is SGHTA and CDR2 is FQGNSA.

This clonotype was counted between two and nine times. The rearrangement uses TRBV7-2 and TRBJ2-6; D possibly matches TRBD1 or TRBD2 (5 bases each). The V gene's germline CDR1 is SGHTA and CDR2 FQGNSA. The CDR3 sequence is 16 residues long. Trimming pared 8 bases from V and 0 bases from J, leaving 14 bases between. This CDR3 reads CASLVGTASGANVLTF. The CDR3 nucleotides read TGTGCCAGCCTAGTCGGGACGGCCTCTGGGGCCAACGTCCTGACTTTC.

This chain uses TRBV5-1 with TRBJ1-1; unclear D gene. The CDR3 has 15 residues. The V gene's germline CDR1 is SGHRS and CDR2 YFSETQ. Trimming pared 4 bases from V and 1 base from J, leaving 14 bases between. The CDR3 loop is CASSHLHSSNTEAFF. The CDR3 nucleotides are TGCGCCAGCAGCCATCTACACAGTTCGAACACTGAAGCTTTCTTT.

Only a few counts were recorded for this clonotype. J is TRBJ2-2 and V is TRBV11-2, with D hard to call. CDR3 length: 14 residues. Germline V gene data show CDR1 as SGHAT and CDR2 as FQNNGV. Trimming left V 3 bases short and J 0 bases short, with 5 bases between. The CDR3 spells CASSFRSNTGELFF. The CDR3 nucleotides are TGTGCCAGCAGCTTTAGATCGAACACCGGGGAGCTGTTTTTT.

This rearrangement joins TRBV20-1 to TRBJ2-7; TRBD2 might be the D (6 bases). The CDR3 has 15 amino acids. In germline, CDR1 is DFQATT, CDR2 SNEGSKA (reference sequence). The V end was cut by 4 bases, the J end by 2 bases, with 18 bases between. CDR3 nucleotide sequence: TGCAGTGCTAAAGGGGAGGCAGGACGGACCTACGAGCAGTACTTC. Protein product: CSAKGEAGRTYEQYF.

The J gene is TRBJ2-3, the V gene TRBV5-1; 8 bases are a match to TRBD2. CDR3 size: 14 residues. CDR1 and CDR2 from the germline V gene are SGHRS and YFSETQ. The junction had 4 bases not matched to a gene; V was cut back by 3 bases and J by 4 bases. This CDR3 reads CASSSGTSSDTQYF. CDR3 bases: TGCGCCAGCAGCTCCGGGACTAGTTCAGATACGCAGTATTTT.

The rearrangement links TRBV27 to TRBJ1-2; D call uncertain. The CDR3 is made up of 13 amino acids. The V gene lost 5 bases and the J gene lost 6 bases, with 13 bases spanning the gap. Germline-derived CDR1 and CDR2 are MNHEY and SMNVEV (reference sequence). Written as DNA, the CDR3 is TGTGCCAGCAGTCGAGGGCCGGCGGATGGCTACACCTTC. As protein: CASSRGPADGYTF.